This T cell receptor beta chain was captured in a study of PD-1 blockade in classical Hodgkin lymphoma. Study context: Every 2 weeks, patients got 3 mg/kg intravenous nivolumab.

Study-wide points: Researchers reported that CD4+ TCR diversity, though not CD8+, rose significantly by C4D1. At baseline, newly diagnosed patients reportedly showed less TCR diversity than healthy donors.

Trimming stripped 0 bases from V and 4 bases from J, with 10 bases between. The CDR3 consists of 14 residues. Per the germline V gene, CDR1 is SGHRS and CDR2 is YFSETQ. As regards this clone: As yet, its antigen is unknown.

Measured with immunoSEQ multiplex PCR; TCRdb has only the in-frame clones, and not every one. The sample carries about 58,000 clones, approximately 90% recorded once. Relapse after autologous stem cell transplantation occurred in every patient, and brentuximab vedotin exposure varied. Complete response, partial response or progressive disease was recorded as best response. The chain joins TRBV5-1 to TRBJ1-2, with D tentatively TRBD1 (6 bases). The TCR originated in a human donor with classical Hodgkin lymphoma. Sample: peripheral blood mononuclear cells (PBMCs), taken before the second cycle of nivolumab. This chain's CDR3 is CASSLGAGVYGYTF. The CDR3 region has the DNA TGCGCCAGCAGCTTGGGTGCAGGGGTCTATGGCTACACCTTC.